This T cell receptor (beta chain) was retrieved from a study of blood T cell repertoires in COVID-19 (dated by TCRdb to the early 2020s). With respect to the entire study: Samples covering the acute and convalescent phases of COVID-19 were provided by collaborators in the United States, Italy and Spain. The prospective study material was composed of cDNA or gDNA derived from T cells, B-cell-depleted T cells, or PBMCs. The dataset comprised deeply sampled blood TCRbeta repertoires from subjects exposed to, actively infected with, or recovered from COVID-19. The repertoires were released in a freely available public database intended as a resource for research on the immune response to SARS-CoV-2. Samples came from the ongoing ImmuneRACE study (first 160 participants) plus 1,254 subjects from 6 global collaborators. Sample metadata almost always included a de-identified subject ID, COVID-19 status, age in years and sex. HLA class I and class II types, where available, came from metadata supplied by the sample provider rather than from assay-based typing. The paper as a whole reports these results and caveats: The amount of clinical and demographic metadata varied by source and participant and was provided uncurated.

TCRbeta CDR3 regions were amplified from genomic DNA using the immunoSEQ Assay, a bias-controlled multiplex PCR. Per the source publication's procedure: The number of nucleated cells in each sample was estimated from the amplification of reference gene primers within the assay. To quantify the absolute abundance of each unique TCRbeta CDR3 rearrangement, sequence reads were collapsed and filtered. Productive Simpson clonality was computed per sample as the square root of Simpson's diversity index over productive rearrangements. TCRdb took over this immuneACCESS table, retaining in-frame rearrangements with V and J assigned. Such tables are incomplete; in checked studies, under half of the missing clones stem from an unresolved V gene, and the remainder is unexplained. V and J calls and clone size follow that table, whereas D and trimming were derived from the DNA. The sample table records hundreds of thousands of clones; 86% of these occur just once. The top ten hold 5.5% to 6.5% of the sample.

Concerning this clone: Its specific antigen is unknown. No base quality information exists; no much larger clone differs at one position.

From cysteine to phenylalanine, the CDR3 is 14 amino acids long. This entry keeps only the CDR3 DNA: 42 bases, framed from base 1. A distance of 10 bases separates the germline ends of V and J, which lose 0 bases and 7 bases respectively. The CDR1 and CDR2 encoded by the germline V gene are SGHRS and YFSETQ. In Seattle, one collaborating source enrolled patients while the infection was active and tracked those patients longitudinally over the course of disease. Collaborating institutions collected whole blood in K2EDTA tubes following their own protocols. For TCRbeta analysis, collaborator samples were shipped as frozen whole blood, as isolated PBMCs, or as DNA extracted from either sample type.

The origin of this receptor is an elderly woman with COVID-19, enrolled during active disease. The sequenced sample consisted of peripheral blood. The V and J genes are TRBV5-1 and TRBJ1-4; TRBD1 is possibly the D segment (5 matching bases). The DNA is as follows: TGCGCCAGCAGCTTGGGACAGTCAGGTGAAAAACTGTTTTTT. It specifies CASSLGQSGEKLFF.